The clone carrying this T cell receptor (beta chain) was counted many times. This sample is drawn from a study of spatial heterogeneity in lung cancer. Sample time point: sample taken at primary tumor resection. Unsorted whole RNA of tumor, nontumor lung or frozen PBMC was sequenced. Patients with untreated early-stage non-small cell lung cancer, numbering roughly 69, were the donors. On each TCR cDNA molecule, a unique molecular identifier was present. TCRdb analysed the 5' RACE reads with MiXCR anew, one entry per CDR3 protein. The sample comprises 20,000 to 30,000 distinct CDR3 sequences, 4% to 5% of which are singletons, and about 5% rests with the top ten. The specimen was PBMCs, collected at surgery. The sequence was obtained from a male donor with early-stage non-small cell lung cancer.

The CDR3 is CASSLRGSGNQPQHF. For the CDR3, the DNA is TGTGCCAGCAGTTTAAGGGGATCTGGCAATCAGCCCCAGCATTTT. This sequence joins TRBV12-3 or TRBV12-4 and TRBJ1-5; tentative D call: TRBD1 (5 bases). The ends were cut back, 2 bases at V and 2 bases at J, with 10 bases in the middle. The CDR3 is made up of 15 amino acids.